One and the same sample provided the 16 T cell receptor beta chains below, sequenced in a study of blood T cell repertoires in COVID-19. TCRdb's copy holds only in-frame clones and misses some; the assay was immunoSEQ multiplex PCR. This table has 24,000 or so clones, around 87% appearing once. The material sequenced was peripheral blood. The receptors come from a human donor in a cohort sampled during active COVID-19. The donor label of this sample is uncertain.

J is TRBJ1-6 and V is TRBV2; the match to TRBD1 covers 8 bases. In germline, CDR1 is SNHLY, CDR2 FYNNEI. J was trimmed by 7 bases and V by 7 bases; bases with no gene match: 9. The CDR3 length is 15 residues. The DNA of the CDR3 is TGTGCCAGCAATCGCCCCACAGGGGGGAATTCACCCCTCCACTTT. Protein product: CASNRPTGGNSPLHF.

V gene TRBV28 combines with J gene TRBJ2-3; possible D gene TRBD2, 7 bases. This CDR3 is built from 14 residues. Germline V CDR1 and CDR2: MDHEN, SYDVKM. Trimming took off 3 bases at V and 8 bases at J, with 15 bases between the two ends. The CDR3 coding sequence is TGTGCCAGCAGTTTTCGTTCGGGGGGCCGTACGCAGTATTTT. Amino acids: CASSFRSGGRTQYF. Using reference TRBV28 and TRBJ2-3 for the parts outside the CDR3, the full variable domain is DVKVTQSSRYLVKRTGEKVFLECVQDMDHENMFWYRQDPGLGLRLIYFSYDVKMKEKGDIPEGYSVSREKKERFSLILESASTNQTSMYLCASSFRSGGRTQYFGPGTRLTVL.

The gene calls are TRBV2 and TRBJ1-5, with D possibly matching TRBD1 (5 bases). CDR1 is SNHLY and CDR2 is FYNNEI in the germline V gene. Between the trimmed V and J ends, which lost 4 bases and 2 bases, there was a span of 12 bases. The CDR3 is 15 amino acids. CDR3 bases: TGTGCCAGCAGTGCTCAGGGTACGGGCAATCAGCCCCAGCATTTT. Amino acids: CASSAQGTGNQPQHF. Full variable domain (rest looked up from reference TRBV2 and TRBJ1-5): EPEVTQTPSHQVTQMGQEVILRCVPISNHLYFYWYRQILGQKVEFLVSFYNNEISEKSEIFDDQFSVERPDGSNFTLKIRSTKLEDSAMYFCASSAQGTGNQPQHFGDGTRLSIL.

This sequence joins TRBV16 and TRBJ1-2; weak D call: TRBD1 (6 bases). CDR3 length equals 14 residues. The V end was cut by 0 bases, the J end by 9 bases, with 14 bases between. Germline V gene data show CDR1 as KGHSY and CDR2 as FQNENV. The DNA for the CDR3 is TGTGCCAGCAGCCAATCAAGGGGGGGAAGAAGCTACACCTTC. The encoded protein is CASSQSRGGRSYTF.

This clone was observed a single time. The chain is built from TRBV24-1 and TRBJ1-1; D gene unclear. This CDR3 has 12 amino acids. Germline lookup yields CDR1 KGHDR and CDR2 SFDVKD. Trimming removed 3 bases from V and 3 bases from J, with 4 bases in between. The CDR3 DNA reads as TGTGCCACCAGTGATCCCGACACTGAAGCTTTCTTT. Protein sequence: CATSDPDTEAFF.

The rearrangement uses TRBV5-1 and TRBJ2-2; D gene ambiguous. The germline V and J ends were trimmed by 4 bases and 1 base, with 14 bases remaining between them. CDR1 is SGHRS, CDR2 YFSETQ, per germline. The CDR3 contains 16 residues. Here the CDR3 DNA reads TGCGCCAGCAGCCTAACCCCCTCAGGGAACACCGGGGAGCTGTTTTTT. Protein sequence: CASSLTPSGNTGELFF. The full variable domain, with the rest looked up from reference TRBV5-1 and TRBJ2-2, is KAGVTQTPRYLIKTRGQQVTLSCSPISGHRSVSWYQQTPGQGLQFLFEYFSETQRNKGNFPGRFSGRQFSNSRSEMNVSTLELGDSALYLCASSLTPSGNTGELFFGEGSRLTVL.

The chain is built from TRBV21-1 and TRBJ2-3; the DNA was not compared with TRBD2, the D call given in the table. TRBV21-1 is labeled a pseudogene. The CDR3 is made up of 17 amino acids. The CDR3 loop reads CASSKGLAGGRADTQYF. The CDR3 DNA follows: TGTGCCAGCAGCAAAGGACTAGCGGGGGGGCGGGCAGATACGCAGTATTTT.

The table lists this clone with a count of one. CDR3 sequence (DNA): TGTGCCAGCAGCCCTGGAGGGGAGGCGAACTATGGCTACACCTTC. Protein sequence: CASSPGGEANYGYTF. V and J are TRBV7-2 and TRBJ1-2; D may be TRBD1 (5 bases). Per the germline V gene, CDR1 is SGHTA and CDR2 is FQGNSA. The CDR3 covers 15 residues. V shed 5 bases and J shed 2 bases, with 15 bases lying between them.

V is TRBV12-3 or TRBV12-4 and J is TRBJ1-1, with D unclear. The CDR3 extends over 12 amino acids. V was pared by 4 bases and J by 5 bases, with 8 bases between. CDR3 nucleotide sequence: TGTGCCAGCAGTTCCTCGGGGACTGAAGCTTTCTTT. It translates to CASSSSGTEAFF.

The rearrangement links TRBV30 to TRBJ1-6; 8 positions agree with TRBD1. The CDR3 length is 14 residues. Trimming at V came to 5 bases and at J to 8 bases, leaving 8 bases not matched to a gene. Germline V gives CDR1 GTSNPN, CDR2 SVGIG (reference sequence). CDR3: CAWERTGRDSPLHF. DNA of the CDR3: TGTGCCTGGGAAAGGACAGGGAGGGATTCACCCCTCCACTTT.

The chain uses TRBV12-3 or TRBV12-4 and TRBJ2-1; D call uncertain. This CDR3 has 13 residues. Trimming took 0 bases from V and 9 from J, leaving 9 bases between them. Here the CDR3 reads CASSLAWPGEQFF. Here the CDR3 DNA reads TGTGCCAGCAGTTTAGCGTGGCCAGGTGAGCAGTTCTTC.

The chain links TRBV19 to TRBJ2-7; 9 positions agree with TRBD1. With V trimmed by 5 bases and J by 2 bases, 7 bases remained unmatched. Looked up from germline, CDR1 is LNHDA and CDR2 is SQIVND (reference sequence). The CDR3 extends over 15 amino acids. The CDR3 reads CASSLKGQGPYEQYF. The CDR3 bases are TGTGCCAGTAGTCTTAAGGGACAGGGCCCCTACGAGCAGTACTTC.

The chain is built from TRBV7-9 and TRBJ1-2; D is possibly TRBD1 (5 bases). The CDR3 loop spans 14 amino acids. The germline V gene has CDR1 SEHNR and CDR2 FQNEAQ (reference sequence). With 1 base removed from V and 3 bases from J, the gap between germline ends came to 9 bases. CDR3: CASSLEGDYYGYTF. Here the CDR3 DNA reads TGTGCCAGCAGCTTAGAAGGGGACTACTATGGCTACACCTTC.

The chain uses TRBV4-1 and TRBJ2-7; TRBD1 aligns across 7 bases. J lost 5 bases, V lost 1 base, and 8 bases had no gene match. From germline, CDR1 is MGHRA and CDR2 YSYEKL. There are 15 residues in the CDR3. The CDR3 region has the DNA TGCGCCAGCAGCCAAGGGGGCAGGGGGAACGACGAGCAGTACTTC. It is translated as CASSQGGRGNDEQYF.

The chain has TRBV5-5 and TRBJ2-2, with a weak D call TRBD2 (6 bases). The V gene lost 4 bases and the J gene lost 5 bases, with 18 bases spanning the gap. The CDR3 runs 16 residues. From germline, CDR1 is SGHKS and CDR2 YYEKEE (reference sequence). CDR3: CASSPQQGSGTGELFF. CDR3 in DNA: TGTGCCAGCAGCCCTCAACAAGGGAGCGGGACCGGGGAGCTGTTTTTT.

The rearrangement links TRBV5-1 to TRBJ2-5; D uncertain. This CDR3 is 13 amino acids long. V shed 0 bases and J shed 1 base, with 4 bases lying between them. Germline CDR1 SGHRS, CDR2 YFSETQ. In DNA form, the CDR3 reads TGCGCCAGCAGCTTGGGAGGCCAAGAGACCCAGTACTTC. Translating it yields CASSLGGQETQYF.